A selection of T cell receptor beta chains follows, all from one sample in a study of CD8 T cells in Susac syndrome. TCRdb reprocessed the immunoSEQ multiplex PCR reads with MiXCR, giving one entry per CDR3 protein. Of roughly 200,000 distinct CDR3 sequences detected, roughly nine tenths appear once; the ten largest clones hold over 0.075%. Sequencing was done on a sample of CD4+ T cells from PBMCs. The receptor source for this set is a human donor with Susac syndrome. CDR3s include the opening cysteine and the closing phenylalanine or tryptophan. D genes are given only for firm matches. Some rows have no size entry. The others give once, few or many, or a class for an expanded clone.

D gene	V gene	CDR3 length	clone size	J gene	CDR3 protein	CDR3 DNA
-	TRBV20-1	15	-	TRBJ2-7	CSARRAGTQLYEQYF	TGCAGTGCTAGAAGAGCCGGGACACAACTTTACGAGCAGTACTTC
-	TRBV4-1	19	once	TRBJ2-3	CASSIKGGLDWGNTDTQYF	TGCGCCAGCAGTATTAAAGGTGGTTTAGATTGGGGCAACACAGATACGCAGTATTTT
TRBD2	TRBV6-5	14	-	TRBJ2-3	CASRQRGGADTQYF	TGTGCCAGCAGACAGCGGGGGGGCGCAGATACGCAGTATTTT
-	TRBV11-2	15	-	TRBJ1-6	CASSLEGSYNSPLHF	TGTGCCAGCAGCTTAGAGGGGTCCTATAATTCACCCCTCCACTTT
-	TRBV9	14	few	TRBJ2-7	CASSVRGRFDEQYF	TGTGCCAGCAGCGTGCGGGGAAGATTTGACGAGCAGTACTTC
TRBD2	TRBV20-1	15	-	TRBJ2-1	CSARVRAGGRNEQFF	TGCAGTGCTAGAGTACGAGCGGGAGGGCGGAATGAGCAGTTCTTC
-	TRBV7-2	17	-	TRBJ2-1	CASSLGFDRYSYNEQFF	TGTGCCAGCAGCTTAGGTTTCGACAGATACTCCTACAATGAGCAGTTCTTC
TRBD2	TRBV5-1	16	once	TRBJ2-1	CASSLEGRGRVNEQFF	TGCGCCAGCAGCTTGGAGGGCCGCGGGAGGGTTAATGAGCAGTTCTTC
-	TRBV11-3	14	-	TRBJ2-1	CASSVSGRYNEQFF	TGTGCCAGCAGCGTTAGTGGCCGGTACAATGAGCAGTTCTTC
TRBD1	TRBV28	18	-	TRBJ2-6	CASSSPTGFVPGANVLTF	TGTGCCAGCAGTTCCCCGACAGGGTTCGTTCCTGGGGCCAACGTCCTGACTTTC
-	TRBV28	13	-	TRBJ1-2	CASSPIPPQGDTF	TGTGCCAGCAGTCCGATACCCCCACAGGGAGACACCTTC
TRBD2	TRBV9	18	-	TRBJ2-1	CASSVASSGGHSYNEQFF	TGTGCCAGCAGCGTAGCGAGTAGCGGGGGCCACTCCTACAATGAGCAGTTCTTC
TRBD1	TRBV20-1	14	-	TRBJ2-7	CSARAGTGGYEQYF	TGCAGTGCTAGAGCCGGGACAGGGGGATACGAGCAGTACTTC
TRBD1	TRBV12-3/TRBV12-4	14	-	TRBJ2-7	CASSPQGASYEQYF	TGTGCCAGCAGTCCACAGGGGGCGTCCTACGAGCAGTACTTC
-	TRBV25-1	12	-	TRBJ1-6	CASRTGDSPLHF	TGTGCCAGCAGGACAGGCGATTCACCCCTCCACTTT
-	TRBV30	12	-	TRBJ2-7	CAWSVSAAEQYF	TGTGCCTGGAGTGTCTCGGCTGCCGAGCAGTACTTC
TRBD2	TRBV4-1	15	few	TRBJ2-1	CASSQTSGSYNEQFF	TGCGCCAGCAGCCAGACTAGCGGATCCTACAATGAGCAGTTCTTC
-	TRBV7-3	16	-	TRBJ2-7	CASSFGGWDGSYEQYF	TGTGCCAGCAGCTTTGGGGGGTGGGATGGTTCCTACGAGCAGTACTTC
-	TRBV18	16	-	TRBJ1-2	CASSPRGAEIYYGYTF	TGTGCCAGCTCACCACGAGGCGCAGAGATATATTATGGCTACACCTTC
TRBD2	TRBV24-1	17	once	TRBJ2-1	CATSDLSAGGNHNEQFF	TGTGCCACCAGTGATCTTTCGGCGGGAGGAAACCACAATGAGCAGTTCTTC
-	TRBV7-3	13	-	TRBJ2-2	CASSDRNTGELFF	TGTGCCAGCAGCGACAGAAACACCGGGGAGCTGTTTTTT
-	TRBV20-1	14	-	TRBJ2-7	CSAAGSGSSYEQYF	TGCAGTGCTGCAGGCAGCGGAAGCTCCTACGAGCAGTACTTC
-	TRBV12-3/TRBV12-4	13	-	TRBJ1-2	CASKRQANYGYTF	TGTGCCAGTAAACGACAGGCTAACTATGGCTACACCTTC
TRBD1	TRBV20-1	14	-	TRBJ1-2	CSARYYGQGYGYTF	TGCAGTGCTAGGTACTACGGACAGGGCTATGGCTACACCTTC
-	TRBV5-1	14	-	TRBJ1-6	CASSLNGDNSPLHF	TGCGCCAGCAGCTTGAATGGGGACAATTCACCCCTCCACTTT
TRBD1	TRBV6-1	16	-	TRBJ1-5	CASSRDSQPNNQPQHF	TGTGCCAGCAGCAGGGACAGCCAACCTAATAATCAGCCCCAGCATTTT
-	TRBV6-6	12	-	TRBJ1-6	CASGRYNSPLHF	TGTGCCAGTGGACGGTATAATTCACCCCTCCACTTT
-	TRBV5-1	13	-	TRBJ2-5	CASSLLVSETQYF	TGCGCCAGCAGCTTACTAGTTTCGGAGACCCAGTACTTC
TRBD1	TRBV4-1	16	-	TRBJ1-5	CASSQDLGQFDQPQHF	TGCGCCAGCAGCCAAGATCTGGGACAGTTCGATCAGCCCCAGCATTTT
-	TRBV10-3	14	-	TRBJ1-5	CAISMDSSNQPQHF	TGTGCCATCAGCATGGACTCTAGCAATCAGCCCCAGCATTTT
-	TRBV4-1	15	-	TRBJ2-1	CASSQERTVNNEQFF	TGCGCCAGCAGCCAAGAAAGGACGGTGAACAATGAGCAGTTCTTC
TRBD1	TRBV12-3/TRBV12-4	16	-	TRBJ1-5	CASSSEGQGTNQPQHF	TGTGCCAGCAGTTCTGAGGGACAGGGCACGAATCAGCCCCAGCATTTT
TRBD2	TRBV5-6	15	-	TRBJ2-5	CASSPLLAGKETQYF	TGTGCCAGCAGCCCTTTACTAGCGGGGAAAGAGACCCAGTACTTC
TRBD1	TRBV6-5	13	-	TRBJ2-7	CASNNRGRDEQYF	TGTGCCAGCAATAACAGGGGGCGTGATGAGCAGTACTTC
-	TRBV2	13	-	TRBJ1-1	CASRGGGPTEAFF	TGTGCCAGCCGGGGGGGAGGGCCCACTGAAGCTTTCTTT
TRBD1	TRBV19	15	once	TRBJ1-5	CASNPGQYSNQPQHF	TGTGCCAGTAACCCGGGACAGTATAGCAATCAGCCCCAGCATTTT
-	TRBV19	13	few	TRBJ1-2	CASSADSLGGYTF	TGTGCCAGTAGTGCCGACTCCCTTGGTGGCTACACCTTC
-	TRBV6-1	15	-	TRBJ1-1	CASSDNVGGSPEAFF	TGTGCCAGCAGTGATAACGTCGGGGGAAGCCCTGAAGCTTTCTTT
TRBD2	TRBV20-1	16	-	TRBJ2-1	CSASWASGRNRDEQFF	TGCAGTGCTAGCTGGGCTAGCGGGAGAAATAGGGATGAGCAGTTCTTC
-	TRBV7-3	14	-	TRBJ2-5	CASSHAGGQETQYF	TGTGCCAGCAGCCATGCCGGCGGCCAAGAGACCCAGTACTTC